This T cell receptor (beta chain) was documented in a study of control samples from healthy donors and cancer patients. Measured with immunoSEQ multiplex PCR; TCRdb has only the in-frame clones, and not every one. The sample includes some 51,000 clones, approximately 94% seen only once; the top ten take 1.1%. This CDR3 is 14 amino acids long. Trimming took off 2 bases at V and 4 bases at J, with 14 bases between the two ends. Per germline, CDR1 GTSNPN and CDR2 SVGIG (reference sequence). The clonotype originates from a woman younger than 35 in good health. V and J are TRBV30 and TRBJ1-2; D possibly corresponds to TRBD1 (6 bases). The material sequenced was blood. CDR3 in amino acids: CAWSPGDGGYGYTF. CDR3 nucleotide sequence: TGTGCCTGGAGTCCAGGGGACGGAGGCTATGGCTACACCTTC.